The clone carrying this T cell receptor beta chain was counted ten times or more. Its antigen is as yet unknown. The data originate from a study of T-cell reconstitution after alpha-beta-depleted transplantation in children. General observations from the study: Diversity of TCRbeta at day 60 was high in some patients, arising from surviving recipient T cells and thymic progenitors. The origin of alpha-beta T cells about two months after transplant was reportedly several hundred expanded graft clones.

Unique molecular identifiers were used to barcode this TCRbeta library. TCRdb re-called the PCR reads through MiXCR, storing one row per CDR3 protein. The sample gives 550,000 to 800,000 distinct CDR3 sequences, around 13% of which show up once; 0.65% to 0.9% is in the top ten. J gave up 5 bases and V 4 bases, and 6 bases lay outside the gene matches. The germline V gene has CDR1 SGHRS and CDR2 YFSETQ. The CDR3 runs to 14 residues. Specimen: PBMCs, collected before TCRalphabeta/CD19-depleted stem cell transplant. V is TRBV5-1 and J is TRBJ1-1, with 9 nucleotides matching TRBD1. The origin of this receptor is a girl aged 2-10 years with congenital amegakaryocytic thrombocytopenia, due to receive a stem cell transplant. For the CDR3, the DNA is TGCGCCAGCAGCGCAACAGGGGGCAGGACTGAAGCTTTCTTT. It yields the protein CASSATGGRTEAFF. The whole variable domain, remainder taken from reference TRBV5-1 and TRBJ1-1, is KAGVTQTPRYLIKTRGQQVTLSCSPISGHRSVSWYQQTPGQGLQFLFEYFSETQRNKGNFPGRFSGRQFSNSRSEMNVSTLELGDSALYLCASSATGGRTEAFFGQGTRLTVV.